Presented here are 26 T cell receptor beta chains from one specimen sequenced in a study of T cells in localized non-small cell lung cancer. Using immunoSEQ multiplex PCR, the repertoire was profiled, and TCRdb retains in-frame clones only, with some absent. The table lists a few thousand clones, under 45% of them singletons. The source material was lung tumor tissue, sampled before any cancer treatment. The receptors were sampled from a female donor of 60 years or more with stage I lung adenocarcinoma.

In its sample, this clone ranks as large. CDR3 in DNA: TGTGCCGGTAGCGGGAGGGCCTTAGATACGCAGTATTTT. Residues: CAGSGRALDTQYF. The chain employs TRBV28 and TRBJ2-3; 11 bases agree with TRBD2. V lost 11 bases, J lost 5 bases, and 6 bases stayed unmatched. The CDR3 loop spans 13 amino acids. The germline V gene encodes CDR1 MDHEN and CDR2 SYDVKM.

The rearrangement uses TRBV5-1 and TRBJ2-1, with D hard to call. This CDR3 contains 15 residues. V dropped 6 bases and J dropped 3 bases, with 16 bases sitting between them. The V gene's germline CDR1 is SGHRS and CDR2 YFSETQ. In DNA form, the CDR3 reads TGCGCCAGCACCATTGATATGCCCCTCTACAATGAGCAGTTCTTC. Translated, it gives CASTIDMPLYNEQFF.

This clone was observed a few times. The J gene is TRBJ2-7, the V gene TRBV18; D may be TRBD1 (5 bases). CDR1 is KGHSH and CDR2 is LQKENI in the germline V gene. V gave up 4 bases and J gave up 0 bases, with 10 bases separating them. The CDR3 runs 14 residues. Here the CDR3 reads CASSRQKSSYEQYF. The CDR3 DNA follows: TGTGCCAGCTCACGACAGAAGAGCTCCTACGAGCAGTACTTC.

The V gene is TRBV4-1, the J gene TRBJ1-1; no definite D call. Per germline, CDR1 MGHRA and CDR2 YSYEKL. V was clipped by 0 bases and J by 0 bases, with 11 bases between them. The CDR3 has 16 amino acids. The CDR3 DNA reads TGCGCCAGCAGCCAAGACTACGGCAGACTGAACACTGAAGCTTTCTTT. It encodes CASSQDYGRLNTEAFF.

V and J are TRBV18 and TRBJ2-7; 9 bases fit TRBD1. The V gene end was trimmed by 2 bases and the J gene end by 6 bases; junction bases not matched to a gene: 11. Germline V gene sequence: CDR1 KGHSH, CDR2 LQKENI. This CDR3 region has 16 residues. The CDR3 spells CASSPIPAGDRVEQYF. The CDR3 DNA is TGTGCCAGCTCACCAATACCCGCCGGGGACAGGGTCGAGCAGTACTTC.

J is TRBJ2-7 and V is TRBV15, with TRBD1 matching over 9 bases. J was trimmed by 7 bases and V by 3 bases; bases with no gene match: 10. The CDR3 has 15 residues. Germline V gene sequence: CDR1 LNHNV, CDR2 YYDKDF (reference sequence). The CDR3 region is CATSSTGTGPREQYF. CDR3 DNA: TGTGCCACCAGCAGCACCGGGACAGGGCCAAGGGAGCAGTACTTC.

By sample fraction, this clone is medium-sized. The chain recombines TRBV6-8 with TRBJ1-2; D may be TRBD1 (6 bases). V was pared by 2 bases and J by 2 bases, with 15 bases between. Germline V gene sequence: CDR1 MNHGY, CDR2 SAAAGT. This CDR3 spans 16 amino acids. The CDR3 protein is CASSYGGGGSNYGYTF. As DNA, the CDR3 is TGTGCCAGCAGTTACGGAGGAGGGGGTTCGAACTATGGCTACACCTTC.

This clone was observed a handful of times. The CDR3 DNA is TGTGCCAGCAGTACAGGGACAAGCCAAGAGACCCAGTACTTC. This gives the protein CASSTGTSQETQYF. This chain links TRBV28 with TRBJ2-5; weak D call: TRBD1 (6 bases). The CDR3 runs to 14 residues. Trimming removed 5 bases from V and 1 base from J, with 11 bases in between. Germline V gives CDR1 MDHEN, CDR2 SYDVKM.

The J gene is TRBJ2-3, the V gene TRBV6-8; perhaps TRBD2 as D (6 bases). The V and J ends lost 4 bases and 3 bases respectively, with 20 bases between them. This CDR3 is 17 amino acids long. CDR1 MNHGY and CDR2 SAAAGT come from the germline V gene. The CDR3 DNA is TGTGCCAGCAGTTGGCGGGGCGGGGACCTAGTAACAGATACGCAGTATTTT. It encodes CASSWRGGDLVTDTQYF.

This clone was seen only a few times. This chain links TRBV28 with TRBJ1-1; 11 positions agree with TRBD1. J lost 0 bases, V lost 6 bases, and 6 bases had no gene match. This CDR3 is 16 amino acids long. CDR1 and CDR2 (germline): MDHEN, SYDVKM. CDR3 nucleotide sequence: TGTGCCAGCAGGGGACAGGGGGGATTAATGAACACTGAAGCTTTCTTT. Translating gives CASRGQGGLMNTEAFF.

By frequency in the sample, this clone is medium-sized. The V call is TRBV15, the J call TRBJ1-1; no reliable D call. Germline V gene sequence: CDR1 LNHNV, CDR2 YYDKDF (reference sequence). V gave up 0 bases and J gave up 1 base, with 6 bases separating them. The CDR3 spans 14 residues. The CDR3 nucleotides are TGTGCCACCAGCAGAGATAGAGGGAACACTGAAGCTTTCTTT. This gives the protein CATSRDRGNTEAFF.

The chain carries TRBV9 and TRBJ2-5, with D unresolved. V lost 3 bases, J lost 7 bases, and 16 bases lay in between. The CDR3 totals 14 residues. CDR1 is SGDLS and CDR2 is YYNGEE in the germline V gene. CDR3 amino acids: CASSATRISATQYF. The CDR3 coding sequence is TGTGCCAGCAGCGCGACAAGGATTTCTGCGACCCAGTACTTC.

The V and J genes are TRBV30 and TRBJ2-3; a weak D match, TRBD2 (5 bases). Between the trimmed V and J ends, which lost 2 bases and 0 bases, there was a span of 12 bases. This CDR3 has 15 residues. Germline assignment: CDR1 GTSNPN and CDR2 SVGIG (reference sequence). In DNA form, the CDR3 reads TGTGCCTGGAGTCGCCTAGCAGAAAGCACAGATACGCAGTATTTT. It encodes CAWSRLAESTDTQYF.

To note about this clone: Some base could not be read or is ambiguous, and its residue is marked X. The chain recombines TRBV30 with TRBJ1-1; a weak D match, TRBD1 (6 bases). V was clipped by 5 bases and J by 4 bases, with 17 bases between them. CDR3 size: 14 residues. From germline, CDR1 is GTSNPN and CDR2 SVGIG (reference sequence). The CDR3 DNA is TGTGCCTGGGRGACAGGCCTAAGAGGCACTGAAGCTTTCTTT. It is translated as CAWXTGLRGTEAFF.

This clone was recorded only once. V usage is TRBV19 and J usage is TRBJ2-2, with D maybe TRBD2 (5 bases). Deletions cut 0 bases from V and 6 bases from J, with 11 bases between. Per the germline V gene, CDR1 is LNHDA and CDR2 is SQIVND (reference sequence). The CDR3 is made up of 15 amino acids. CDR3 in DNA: TGTGCCAGTAGTATAGATCCGGGGAAGGCCGGGGAGCTGTTTTTT. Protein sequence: CASSIDPGKAGELFF.

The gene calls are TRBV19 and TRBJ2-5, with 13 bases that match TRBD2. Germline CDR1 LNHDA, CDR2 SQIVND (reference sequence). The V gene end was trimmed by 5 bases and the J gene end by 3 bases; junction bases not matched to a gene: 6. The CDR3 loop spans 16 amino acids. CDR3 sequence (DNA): TGTGCCAGTAGTCCCTGGACTAGCGGGAGAGAAGAGACCCAGTACTTC. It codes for CASSPWTSGREETQYF.

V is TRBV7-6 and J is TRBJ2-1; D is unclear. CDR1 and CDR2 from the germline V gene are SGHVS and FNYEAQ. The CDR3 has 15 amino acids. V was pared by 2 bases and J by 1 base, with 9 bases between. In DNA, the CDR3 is TGTGCCAGCAGCTTATTGGGTGAATCCTACAATGAGCAGTTCTTC. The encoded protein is CASSLLGESYNEQFF.

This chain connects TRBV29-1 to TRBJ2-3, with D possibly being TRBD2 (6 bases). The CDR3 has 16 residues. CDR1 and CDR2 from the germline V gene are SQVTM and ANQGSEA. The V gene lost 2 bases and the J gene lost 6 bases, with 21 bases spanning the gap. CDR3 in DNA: TGCAGCGTTGAACAGCTTAGCGGCGCCCCGCGGGATACGCAGTATTTT. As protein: CSVEQLSGAPRDTQYF.

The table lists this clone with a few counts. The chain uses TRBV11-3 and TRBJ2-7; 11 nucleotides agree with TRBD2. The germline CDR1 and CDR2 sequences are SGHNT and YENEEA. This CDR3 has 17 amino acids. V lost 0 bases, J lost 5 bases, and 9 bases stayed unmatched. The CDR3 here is CASSLEWASGRNDEQYF. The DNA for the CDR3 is TGTGCCAGCAGCTTAGAATGGGCTAGCGGGAGGAACGACGAGCAGTACTTC.

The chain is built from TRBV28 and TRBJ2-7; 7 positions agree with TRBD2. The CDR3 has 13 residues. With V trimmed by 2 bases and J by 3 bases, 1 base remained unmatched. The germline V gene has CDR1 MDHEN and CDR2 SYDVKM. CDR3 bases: TGTGCCAGCAGTTTAGGGGAGGGCTACGAGCAGTACTTC. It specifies CASSLGEGYEQYF.

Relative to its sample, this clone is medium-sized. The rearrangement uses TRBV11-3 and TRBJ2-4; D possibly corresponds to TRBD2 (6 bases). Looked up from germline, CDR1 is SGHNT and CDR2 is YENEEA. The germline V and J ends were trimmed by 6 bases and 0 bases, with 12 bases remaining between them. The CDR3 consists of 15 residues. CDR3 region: CASRSRELAKNIQYF. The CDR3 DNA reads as TGTGCCAGCAGATCTCGGGAGCTAGCCAAAAACATTCAGTACTTC.

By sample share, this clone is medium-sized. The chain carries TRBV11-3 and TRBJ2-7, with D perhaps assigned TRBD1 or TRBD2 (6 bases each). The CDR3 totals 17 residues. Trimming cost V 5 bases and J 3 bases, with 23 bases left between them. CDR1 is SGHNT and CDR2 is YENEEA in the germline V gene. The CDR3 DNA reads TGTGCCAGCAGCCCAAAAGGGGGGAGCCTAACACACTACGAGCAGTACTTC. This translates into CASSPKGGSLTHYEQYF.

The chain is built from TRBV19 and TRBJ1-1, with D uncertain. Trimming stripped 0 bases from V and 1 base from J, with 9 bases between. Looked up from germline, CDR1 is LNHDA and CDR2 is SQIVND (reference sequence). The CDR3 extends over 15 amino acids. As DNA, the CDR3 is TGTGCCAGTAGTATAGATCGGGCGGAGAACACTGAAGCTTTCTTT. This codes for CASSIDRAENTEAFF.

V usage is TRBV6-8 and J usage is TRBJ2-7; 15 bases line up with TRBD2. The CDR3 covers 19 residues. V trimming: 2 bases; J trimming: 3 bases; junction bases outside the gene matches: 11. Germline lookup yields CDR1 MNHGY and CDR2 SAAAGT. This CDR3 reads CASSYRATGTSGRNYEQYF. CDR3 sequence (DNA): TGTGCCAGCAGTTACCGGGCAACCGGGACTAGCGGGAGGAACTACGAGCAGTACTTC.

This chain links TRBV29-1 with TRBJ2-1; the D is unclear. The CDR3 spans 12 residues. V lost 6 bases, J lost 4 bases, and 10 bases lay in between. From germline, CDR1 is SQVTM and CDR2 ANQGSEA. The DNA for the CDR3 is TGCAGCGTGGGGTCCCAATACAATGAGCAGTTCTTC. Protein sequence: CSVGSQYNEQFF.

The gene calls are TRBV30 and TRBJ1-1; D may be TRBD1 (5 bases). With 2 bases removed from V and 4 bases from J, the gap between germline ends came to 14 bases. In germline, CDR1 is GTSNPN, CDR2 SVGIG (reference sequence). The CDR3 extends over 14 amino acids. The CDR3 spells CAWSWEWGSTEAFF. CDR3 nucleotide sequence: TGTGCCTGGAGTTGGGAGTGGGGGAGCACTGAAGCTTTCTTT.